Listed below are T cell receptor beta chains from one sample, sequenced in a study of control samples from healthy donors and cancer patients. Method: immunoSEQ multiplex PCR; TCRdb's copy keeps in-frame clones and lacks some. The table lists around 130,000 clones, around 89% of them singletons. The sequenced material came from blood. Receptors originate from a man in his forties or fifties in good health. CDR3s include the opening cysteine and the closing phenylalanine or tryptophan. Fields, in order: V gene, D gene, J gene, clone size, CDR3 protein, CDR3 DNA. A D gene is named only where the DNA matches it firmly. The size field is filled for only some rows; it gives once, few, many or a size class.

v_call: TRBV10-3; d_call: .; j_call: TRBJ1-5; clone_size: many; cdr3_aa: CAISDRGWESNQPQHF; cdr3_nt: TGTGCCATCAGTGATCGGGGGTGGGAAAGCAATCAGCCCCAGCATTTT
v_call: TRBV20-1; d_call: .; j_call: TRBJ2-7; clone_size: .; cdr3_aa: CSASPGGKHEQYF; cdr3_nt: TGCAGTGCTAGTCCTGGGGGAAAGCACGAGCAGTACTTC
v_call: TRBV5-4; d_call: TRBD1; j_call: TRBJ2-7; clone_size: .; cdr3_aa: CASSPGQGPYEQYF; cdr3_nt: TGTGCCAGCAGCCCGGGACAGGGCCCGTACGAGCAGTACTTC
v_call: TRBV11-3; d_call: .; j_call: TRBJ1-1; clone_size: .; cdr3_aa: CASSFGLGSTEAFF; cdr3_nt: TGTGCCAGCAGCTTTGGGCTGGGGAGCACTGAAGCTTTCTTT
v_call: TRBV29-1; d_call: TRBD1; j_call: TRBJ1-2; clone_size: .; cdr3_aa: CSVYPSGTADYGYTF; cdr3_nt: TGCAGCGTTTACCCCTCCGGGACAGCAGACTATGGCTACACCTTC
v_call: TRBV7-7; d_call: TRBD1; j_call: TRBJ2-3; clone_size: .; cdr3_aa: CASSFNPRGPDTQYF; cdr3_nt: TGTGCCAGCAGCTTTAATCCAAGGGGGCCAGATACGCAGTATTTT
v_call: TRBV4-2; d_call: TRBD1; j_call: TRBJ1-2; clone_size: .; cdr3_aa: CASSPERDRSFYGYTF; cdr3_nt: TGTGCCAGCAGCCCAGAACGGGACAGGAGCTTCTATGGCTACACCTTC
v_call: TRBV3-1/TRBV3-2; d_call: TRBD2; j_call: TRBJ2-3; clone_size: .; cdr3_aa: CASSPPRLGLAGAHTDTQYF; cdr3_nt: TGTGCCAGCAGCCCTCCACGGCTTGGACTAGCGGGGGCGCACACAGATACGCAGTATTTT
v_call: TRBV6-5; d_call: .; j_call: TRBJ2-5; clone_size: .; cdr3_aa: CASSYSGAAVQETQYF; cdr3_nt: TGTGCCAGCAGTTACTCGGGTGCTGCGGTCCAAGAGACCCAGTACTTC
v_call: TRBV7-8; d_call: TRBD1; j_call: TRBJ2-1; clone_size: .; cdr3_aa: CASKGSDRGFYNEQFF; cdr3_nt: TGTGCCAGCAAGGGCTCGGACAGGGGGTTCTACAATGAGCAGTTCTTC
v_call: TRBV19; d_call: TRBD1; j_call: TRBJ1-2; clone_size: .; cdr3_aa: CASSTGQGAGYGYTF; cdr3_nt: TGTGCCAGTAGTACGGGACAGGGGGCTGGCTATGGCTACACCTTC
v_call: TRBV18; d_call: TRBD1; j_call: TRBJ2-6; clone_size: .; cdr3_aa: CASSQGQGRSGANVLTF; cdr3_nt: TGTGCCAGCTCACAGGGACAGGGCCGCTCTGGGGCCAACGTCCTGACTTTC
v_call: TRBV9; d_call: .; j_call: TRBJ1-2; clone_size: .; cdr3_aa: CASSVNEGGYTF; cdr3_nt: TGTGCCAGCAGCGTAAACGAGGGTGGCTACACCTTC
v_call: TRBV19; d_call: .; j_call: TRBJ1-2; clone_size: .; cdr3_aa: CASSITQGRSSGYTF; cdr3_nt: TGTGCCAGTAGTATCACCCAGGGAAGGTCATCCGGCTACACCTTC
v_call: TRBV11-2; d_call: .; j_call: TRBJ1-6; clone_size: .; cdr3_aa: CASSSQGWSPLHF; cdr3_nt: TGTGCCAGCAGCTCCCAAGGCTGGTCACCCCTCCACTTT
v_call: TRBV6-5; d_call: .; j_call: TRBJ1-5; clone_size: .; cdr3_aa: CASEGSPNQPQHF; cdr3_nt: TGTGCCAGTGAGGGGTCCCCCAATCAGCCCCAGCATTTT
v_call: TRBV20-1; d_call: TRBD1; j_call: TRBJ1-2; clone_size: .; cdr3_aa: CSASIVGQGVYGYTF; cdr3_nt: TGCAGTGCTAGTATTGTAGGACAGGGGGTATATGGCTACACCTTC
v_call: TRBV3-1/TRBV3-2; d_call: .; j_call: TRBJ1-3; clone_size: .; cdr3_aa: CASSQAISVSSGNTIYF; cdr3_nt: TGTGCCAGCAGCCAAGCAATCTCTGTGTCCTCTGGAAACACCATATATTTT
v_call: TRBV29-1; d_call: .; j_call: TRBJ2-2; clone_size: .; cdr3_aa: CSVQSENTGELFF; cdr3_nt: TGCAGCGTTCAGTCAGAGAACACCGGGGAGCTGTTTTTT
v_call: TRBV2; d_call: TRBD1; j_call: TRBJ1-5; clone_size: .; cdr3_aa: CASSSDRASNQPQHF; cdr3_nt: TGTGCCAGCAGCTCCGACAGGGCTAGCAATCAGCCCCAGCATTTT
v_call: TRBV18; d_call: .; j_call: TRBJ2-2; clone_size: few; cdr3_aa: CASSPPIRLRFGTGELFF; cdr3_nt: TGTGCCAGCTCACCACCAATTAGACTCCGGTTTGGCACCGGGGAGCTGTTTTTT
v_call: TRBV7-8; d_call: TRBD1; j_call: TRBJ2-3; clone_size: .; cdr3_aa: CASSGLRQGGTDTQYF; cdr3_nt: TGTGCCAGCAGCGGGTTAAGACAGGGGGGCACAGATACGCAGTATTTT
v_call: TRBV30; d_call: .; j_call: TRBJ2-1; clone_size: .; cdr3_aa: CAWSVSLLYNEQFF; cdr3_nt: TGTGCCTGGAGTGTTTCTCTTCTCTACAATGAGCAGTTCTTC
v_call: TRBV28; d_call: TRBD1; j_call: TRBJ2-7; clone_size: .; cdr3_aa: CASNPPDRASYEQYF; cdr3_nt: TGTGCCAGCAACCCGCCGGACAGGGCTTCCTACGAGCAGTACTTC
v_call: TRBV29-1; d_call: .; j_call: TRBJ2-1; clone_size: .; cdr3_aa: CSVGGNPEQFF; cdr3_nt: TGCAGCGTTGGGGGGAACCCCGAGCAGTTCTTC
v_call: TRBV10-3; d_call: .; j_call: TRBJ1-3; clone_size: .; cdr3_aa: CAISESGRGSGNTIYF; cdr3_nt: TGTGCCATCAGTGAGTCCGGACGGGGCTCTGGAAACACCATATATTTT
v_call: TRBV6-5; d_call: .; j_call: TRBJ2-7; clone_size: few; cdr3_aa: CATSRSTRSYEQYF; cdr3_nt: TGTGCCACCAGTCGGTCGACTAGATCCTACGAGCAGTACTTC
v_call: TRBV5-8; d_call: .; j_call: TRBJ1-5; clone_size: .; cdr3_aa: CASSSRVISNQPQHF; cdr3_nt: TGTGCCAGCAGCTCGAGGGTCATTAGCAATCAGCCCCAGCATTTT
v_call: TRBV9; d_call: TRBD2; j_call: TRBJ2-7; clone_size: .; cdr3_aa: CASSVSSGGHYEQYF; cdr3_nt: TGTGCCAGCAGCGTTTCTAGCGGGGGACACTACGAGCAGTACTTC
v_call: TRBV18; d_call: .; j_call: TRBJ1-1; clone_size: .; cdr3_aa: CASSLDRMNTEAFF; cdr3_nt: TGTGCCAGCTCACTGGACAGAATGAACACTGAAGCTTTCTTT
v_call: TRBV4-3; d_call: .; j_call: TRBJ1-5; clone_size: once; cdr3_aa: CASSSSTRQPQHF; cdr3_nt: TGCGCCAGCAGCTCGTCGACTCGACAGCCCCAGCATTTT
v_call: TRBV6-1; d_call: TRBD2; j_call: TRBJ2-3; clone_size: .; cdr3_aa: CASSEERGGRTDTQYF; cdr3_nt: TGTGCCAGCAGTGAAGAGCGGGGGGGCCGGACAGATACGCAGTATTTT
v_call: TRBV5-8; d_call: TRBD1; j_call: TRBJ1-2; clone_size: .; cdr3_aa: CASSPPGQALYGYTF; cdr3_nt: TGTGCCAGCAGCCCCCCGGGACAGGCCCTCTATGGCTACACCTTC
v_call: TRBV30; d_call: .; j_call: TRBJ2-6; clone_size: .; cdr3_aa: CALKNSGANVLTF; cdr3_nt: TGTGCCTTAAAAAACTCTGGGGCCAACGTCCTGACTTTC
v_call: TRBV6-6; d_call: TRBD1; j_call: TRBJ1-3; clone_size: .; cdr3_aa: CASSYPTGVGGNTIYF; cdr3_nt: TGTGCCAGCAGTTACCCTACAGGGGTTGGGGGAAACACCATATATTTT
v_call: TRBV3-1/TRBV3-2; d_call: .; j_call: TRBJ1-1; clone_size: .; cdr3_aa: CASRSVNTEAFF; cdr3_nt: TGTGCCAGCAGATCAGTGAACACTGAAGCTTTCTTT
v_call: TRBV3-1/TRBV3-2; d_call: .; j_call: TRBJ1-2; clone_size: .; cdr3_aa: CASSQVTTNYGYTF; cdr3_nt: TGTGCCAGCAGCCAAGTGACAACTAACTATGGCTACACCTTC
v_call: TRBV2; d_call: .; j_call: TRBJ1-2; clone_size: .; cdr3_aa: CASRQGPNYGYTF; cdr3_nt: TGTGCCAGCAGGCAGGGTCCTAACTATGGCTACACCTTC
v_call: TRBV3-1/TRBV3-2; d_call: .; j_call: TRBJ2-7; clone_size: once; cdr3_aa: CASSALGVNEQYF; cdr3_nt: TGTGCCAGCAGTGCTCTAGGGGTGAACGAGCAGTACTTC
v_call: TRBV5-5; d_call: .; j_call: TRBJ1-4; clone_size: .; cdr3_aa: CASSLGLMGGDEKLFF; cdr3_nt: TGTGCCAGCAGCTTGGGATTAATGGGGGGTGACGAAAAACTGTTTTTT
v_call: TRBV6-6; d_call: TRBD1; j_call: TRBJ1-1; clone_size: once; cdr3_aa: CASSYRDSEAFF; cdr3_nt: TGTGCCAGCAGTTACCGGGACAGTGAAGCTTTCTTT
v_call: TRBV19; d_call: .; j_call: TRBJ2-1; clone_size: .; cdr3_aa: CASTGLSYNEQFF; cdr3_nt: TGTGCCAGTACAGGCCTCTCCTACAATGAGCAGTTCTTC